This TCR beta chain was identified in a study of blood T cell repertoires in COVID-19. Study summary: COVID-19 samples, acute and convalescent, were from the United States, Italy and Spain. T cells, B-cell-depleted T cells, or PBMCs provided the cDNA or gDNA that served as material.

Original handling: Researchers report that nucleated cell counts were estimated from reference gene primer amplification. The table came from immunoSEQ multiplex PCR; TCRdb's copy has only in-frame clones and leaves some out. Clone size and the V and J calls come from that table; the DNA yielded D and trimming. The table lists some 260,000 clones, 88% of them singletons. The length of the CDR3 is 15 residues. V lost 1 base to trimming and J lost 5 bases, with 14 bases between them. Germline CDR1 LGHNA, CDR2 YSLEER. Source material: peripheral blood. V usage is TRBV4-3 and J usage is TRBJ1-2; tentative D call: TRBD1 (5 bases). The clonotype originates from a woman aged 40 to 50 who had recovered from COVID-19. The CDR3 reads CASSQAPDTAYGYTF. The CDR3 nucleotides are TGCGCCAGCAGCCAAGCCCCGGACACTGCATATGGCTACACCTTC.